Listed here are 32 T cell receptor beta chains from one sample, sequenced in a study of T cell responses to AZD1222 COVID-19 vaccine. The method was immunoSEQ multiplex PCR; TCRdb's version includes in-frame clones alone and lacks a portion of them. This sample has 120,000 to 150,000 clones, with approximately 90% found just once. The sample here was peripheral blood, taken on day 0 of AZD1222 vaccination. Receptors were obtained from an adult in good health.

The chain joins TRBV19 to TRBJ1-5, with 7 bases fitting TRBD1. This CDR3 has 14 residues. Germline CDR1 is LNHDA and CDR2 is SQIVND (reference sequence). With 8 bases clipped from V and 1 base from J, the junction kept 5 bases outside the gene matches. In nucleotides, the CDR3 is TGTGCCAGTTACCGACAGGGAAGCAATCAGCCCCAGCATTTT. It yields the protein CASYRQGSNQPQHF.

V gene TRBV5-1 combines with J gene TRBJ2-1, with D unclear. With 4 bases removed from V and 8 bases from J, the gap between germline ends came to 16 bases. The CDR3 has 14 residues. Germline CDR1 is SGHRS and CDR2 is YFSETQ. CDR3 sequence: CASSPGSRPHEQFF. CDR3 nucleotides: TGCGCCAGCAGCCCCGGGTCCCGACCCCATGAGCAGTTCTTC.

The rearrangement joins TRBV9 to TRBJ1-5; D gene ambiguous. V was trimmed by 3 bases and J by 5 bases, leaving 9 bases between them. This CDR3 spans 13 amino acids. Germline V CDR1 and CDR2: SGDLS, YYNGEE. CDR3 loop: CASSAHMDQPQHF. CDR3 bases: TGTGCCAGCAGCGCCCATATGGATCAGCCCCAGCATTTT.

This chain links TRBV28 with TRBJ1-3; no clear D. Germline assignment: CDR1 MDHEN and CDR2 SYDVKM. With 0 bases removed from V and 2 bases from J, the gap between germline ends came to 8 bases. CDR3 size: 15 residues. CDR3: CASSLWGLTGNTIYF. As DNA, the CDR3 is TGTGCCAGCAGTTTATGGGGCCTTACTGGAAACACCATATATTTT.

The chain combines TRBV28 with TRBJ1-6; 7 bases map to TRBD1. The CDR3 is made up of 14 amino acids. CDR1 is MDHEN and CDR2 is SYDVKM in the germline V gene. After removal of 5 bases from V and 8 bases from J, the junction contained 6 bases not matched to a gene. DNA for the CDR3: TGTGCCAGCAGTGACGGACAGGAGTATTCACCCCTCCACTTT. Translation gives CASSDGQEYSPLHF.

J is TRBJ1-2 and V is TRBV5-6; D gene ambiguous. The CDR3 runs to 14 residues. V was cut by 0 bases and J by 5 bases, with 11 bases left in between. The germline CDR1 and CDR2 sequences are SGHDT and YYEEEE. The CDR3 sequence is CASSLGGGPYGYTF. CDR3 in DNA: TGTGCCAGCAGCTTGGGTGGAGGGCCATATGGCTACACCTTC.

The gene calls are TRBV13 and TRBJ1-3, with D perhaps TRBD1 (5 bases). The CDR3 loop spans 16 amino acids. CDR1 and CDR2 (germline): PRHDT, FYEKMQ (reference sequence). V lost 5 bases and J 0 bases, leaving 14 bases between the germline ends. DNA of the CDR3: TGTGCCAGCAGCATACAGACAGTGAGCTCTGGAAACACCATATATTTT. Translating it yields CASSIQTVSSGNTIYF.

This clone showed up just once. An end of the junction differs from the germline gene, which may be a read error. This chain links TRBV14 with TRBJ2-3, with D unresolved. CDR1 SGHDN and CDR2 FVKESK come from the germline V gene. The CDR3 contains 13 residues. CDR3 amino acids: CAGSQLLTDTQYF. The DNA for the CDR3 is TGTGCCGGCAGCCAGCTTCTCACAGATACGCAGTATTTT.

This chain's CDR3 is CASSQGGGPRNTIYF. CDR3 bases: TGTGCCAGCAGCCAAGGGGGGGGCCCCAGAAACACCATATATTTT. The chain carries TRBV4-2 and TRBJ1-3; D is possibly TRBD1 (6 bases). V lost 1 base to trimming and J lost 5 bases, with 12 bases between them. The CDR3 extends over 15 amino acids. CDR1 is LGHNA and CDR2 is YNFKEQ in the germline V gene.

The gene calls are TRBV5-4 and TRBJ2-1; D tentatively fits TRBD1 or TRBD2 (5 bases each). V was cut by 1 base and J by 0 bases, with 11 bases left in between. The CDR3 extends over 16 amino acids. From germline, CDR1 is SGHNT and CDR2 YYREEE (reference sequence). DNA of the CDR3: TGTGCCAGCAGCTTGACGGGGCGAGGCTCCTACAATGAGCAGTTCTTC. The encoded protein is CASSLTGRGSYNEQFF. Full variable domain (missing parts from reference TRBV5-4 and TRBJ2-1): ETGVTQSPTHLIKTRGQQVTLRCSSQSGHNTVSWYQQALGQGPQFIFQYYREEENGRGNFPPRFSGLQFPNYSSELNVNALELDDSALYLCASSLTGRGSYNEQFFGPGTRLTVL.

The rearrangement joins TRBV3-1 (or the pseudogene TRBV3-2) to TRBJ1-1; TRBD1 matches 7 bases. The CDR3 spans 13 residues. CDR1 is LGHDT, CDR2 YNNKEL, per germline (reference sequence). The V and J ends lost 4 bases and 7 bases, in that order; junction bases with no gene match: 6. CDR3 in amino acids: CASSLRGGDEAFF. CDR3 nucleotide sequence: TGTGCCAGCAGCCTCAGGGGGGGGGATGAAGCTTTCTTT.

The CDR3 DNA reads TGCGCCAGCAGCCAAGTAGGAGGGACGGGGGTCAATGAGCAGTTCTTC. This sequence encodes CASSQVGGTGVNEQFF. The rearrangement links TRBV4-3 to TRBJ2-1; a possible D gene is TRBD2 (6 bases). Looked up from germline, CDR1 is LGHNA and CDR2 is YSLEER. The CDR3 is 16 amino acids. Trimming took off 1 base at V and 6 bases at J, with 16 bases between the two ends.

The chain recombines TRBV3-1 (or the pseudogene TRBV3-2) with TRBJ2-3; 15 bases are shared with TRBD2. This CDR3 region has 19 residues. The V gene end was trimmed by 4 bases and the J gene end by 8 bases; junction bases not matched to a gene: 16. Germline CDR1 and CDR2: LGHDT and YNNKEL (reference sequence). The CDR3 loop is CASSPGTSGRKTSRSTQYF. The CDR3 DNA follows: TGTGCCAGCAGCCCCGGGACTAGCGGGAGGAAGACGTCCCGGAGTACGCAGTATTTT.

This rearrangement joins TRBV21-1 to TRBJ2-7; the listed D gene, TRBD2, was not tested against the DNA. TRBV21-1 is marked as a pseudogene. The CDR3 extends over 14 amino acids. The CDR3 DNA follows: TGTGCCAGCATATTGCCTAGTGGTACTTACGAGCAGTACTTC. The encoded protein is CASILPSGTYEQYF.

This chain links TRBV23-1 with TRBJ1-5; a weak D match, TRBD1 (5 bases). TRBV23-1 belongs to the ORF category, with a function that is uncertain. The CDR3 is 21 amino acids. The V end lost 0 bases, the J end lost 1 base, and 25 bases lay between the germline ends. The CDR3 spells CASSQSTGQTVRLFSNQPQHF. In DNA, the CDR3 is TGCGCCAGCAGTCAATCGACCGGCCAGACAGTGCGACTTTTCAGCAATCAGCCCCAGCATTTT.

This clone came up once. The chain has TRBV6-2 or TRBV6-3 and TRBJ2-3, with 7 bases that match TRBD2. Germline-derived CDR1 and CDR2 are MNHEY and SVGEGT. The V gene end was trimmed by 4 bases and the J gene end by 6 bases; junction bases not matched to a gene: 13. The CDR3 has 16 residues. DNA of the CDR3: TGTGCCAGCAGTTCCCACGGAGCGGGGAGCTCTGATACGCAGTATTTT. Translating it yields CASSSHGAGSSDTQYF.

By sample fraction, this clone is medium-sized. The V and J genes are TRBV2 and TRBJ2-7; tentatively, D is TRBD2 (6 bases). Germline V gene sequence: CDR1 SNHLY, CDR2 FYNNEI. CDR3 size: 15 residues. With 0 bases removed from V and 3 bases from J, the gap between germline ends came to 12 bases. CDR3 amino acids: CASSEARTKRYEQYF. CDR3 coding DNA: TGTGCCAGCAGTGAAGCGCGGACTAAGCGCTACGAGCAGTACTTC.

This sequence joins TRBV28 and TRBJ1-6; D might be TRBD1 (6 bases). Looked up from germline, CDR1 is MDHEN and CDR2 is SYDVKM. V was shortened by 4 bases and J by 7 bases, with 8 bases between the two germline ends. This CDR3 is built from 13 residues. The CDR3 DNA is TGTGCCAGCAGTTCCACAGGGAATTCACCCCTCCACTTT. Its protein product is CASSSTGNSPLHF.

CDR3 protein: CASRKRTAVYNEQFF. CDR3 bases: TGTGCCAGTAGGAAGAGGACAGCCGTGTACAATGAGCAGTTCTTC. J is TRBJ2-1 and V is TRBV19, with a tentative D call TRBD1 (6 bases). The CDR3 has 15 amino acids. Germline V CDR1 and CDR2: LNHDA, SQIVND (reference sequence). V lost 6 bases, J lost 4 bases, and 16 bases lay in between.

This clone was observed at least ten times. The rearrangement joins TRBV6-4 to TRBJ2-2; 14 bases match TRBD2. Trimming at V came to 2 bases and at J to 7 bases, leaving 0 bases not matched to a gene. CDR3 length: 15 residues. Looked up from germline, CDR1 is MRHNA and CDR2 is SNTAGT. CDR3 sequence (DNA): TGTGCCAGCAGTGACGGGACTAGCGGGAGCGGGGAGCTGTTTTTT. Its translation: CASSDGTSGSGELFF.

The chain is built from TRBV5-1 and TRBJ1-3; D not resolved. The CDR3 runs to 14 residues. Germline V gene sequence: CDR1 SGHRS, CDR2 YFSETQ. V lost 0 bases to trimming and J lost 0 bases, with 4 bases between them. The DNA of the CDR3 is TGCGCCAGCAGCTTGGACCCCTCTGGAAACACCATATATTTT. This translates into CASSLDPSGNTIYF.

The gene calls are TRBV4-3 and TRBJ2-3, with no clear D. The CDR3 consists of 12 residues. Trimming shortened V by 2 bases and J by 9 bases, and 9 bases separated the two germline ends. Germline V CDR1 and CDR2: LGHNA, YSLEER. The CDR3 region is CASSQYYGTQYF. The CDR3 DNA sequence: TGCGCCAGCAGCCAATATTACGGCACGCAGTATTTT.

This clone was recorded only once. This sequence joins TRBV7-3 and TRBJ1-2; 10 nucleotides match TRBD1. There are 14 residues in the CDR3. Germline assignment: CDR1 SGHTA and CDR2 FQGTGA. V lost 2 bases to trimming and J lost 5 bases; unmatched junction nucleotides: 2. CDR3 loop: CASSLSGQGYGYTF. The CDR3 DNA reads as TGTGCCAGCAGCTTATCGGGACAGGGGTATGGCTACACCTTC.

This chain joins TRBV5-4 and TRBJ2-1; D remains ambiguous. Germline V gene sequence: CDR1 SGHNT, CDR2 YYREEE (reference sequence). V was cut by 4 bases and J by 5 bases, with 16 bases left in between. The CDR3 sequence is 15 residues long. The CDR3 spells CASSRTPLGDNEQFF. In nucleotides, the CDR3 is TGTGCCAGCAGCCGCACCCCTCTAGGAGACAATGAGCAGTTCTTC.

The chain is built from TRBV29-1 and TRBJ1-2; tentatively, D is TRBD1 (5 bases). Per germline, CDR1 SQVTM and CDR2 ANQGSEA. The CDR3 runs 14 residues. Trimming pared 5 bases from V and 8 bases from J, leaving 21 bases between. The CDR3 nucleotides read TGCAGCGTTCTGCGTCTGGCAGGGACGGAGGGCTACACCTTC. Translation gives CSVLRLAGTEGYTF.

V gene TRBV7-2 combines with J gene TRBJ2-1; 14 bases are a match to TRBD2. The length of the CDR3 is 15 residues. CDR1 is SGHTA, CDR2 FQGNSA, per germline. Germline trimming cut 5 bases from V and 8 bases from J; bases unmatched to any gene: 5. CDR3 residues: CASSQGLAGVDEQFF. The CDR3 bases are TGTGCCAGCAGCCAGGGACTAGCGGGAGTCGATGAGCAGTTCTTC.

The CDR3: CASSLGQAFSYGYTF. The CDR3 DNA is TGTGCCAGCAGCCTTGGACAGGCGTTCTCCTATGGCTACACCTTC. The chain is built from TRBV5-6 and TRBJ1-2; 7 bases fit TRBD1. This CDR3 has 15 amino acids. The junction had 10 bases not matched to a gene; V was cut back by 4 bases and J by 4 bases. Germline V lookup: CDR1 SGHDT, CDR2 YYEEEE.

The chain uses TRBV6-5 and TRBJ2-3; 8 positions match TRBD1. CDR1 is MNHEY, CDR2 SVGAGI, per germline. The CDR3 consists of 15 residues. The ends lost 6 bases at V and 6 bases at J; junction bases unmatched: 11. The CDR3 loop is CASRSIGQGRDTQYF. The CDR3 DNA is TGTGCCAGCAGATCGATTGGACAGGGACGGGATACGCAGTATTTT.

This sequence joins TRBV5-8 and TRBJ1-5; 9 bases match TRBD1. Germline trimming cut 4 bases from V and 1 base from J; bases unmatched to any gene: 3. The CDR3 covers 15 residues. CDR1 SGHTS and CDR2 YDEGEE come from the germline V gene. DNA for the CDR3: TGTGCCAGCAGCCGGACAGGGGAGAGCAATCAGCCCCAGCATTTT. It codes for CASSRTGESNQPQHF.

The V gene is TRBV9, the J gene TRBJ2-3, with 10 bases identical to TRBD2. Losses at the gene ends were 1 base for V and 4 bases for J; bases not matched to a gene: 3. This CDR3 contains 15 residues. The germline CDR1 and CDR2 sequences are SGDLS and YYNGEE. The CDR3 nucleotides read TGTGCCAGCAGCGTACTAGCGGGGGTGTCAGATACGCAGTATTTT. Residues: CASSVLAGVSDTQYF. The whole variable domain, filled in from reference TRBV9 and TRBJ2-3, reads DSGVTQTPKHLITATGQRVTLRCSPRSGDLSVYWYQQSLDQGLQFLIQYYNGEERAKGNILERFSAQQFPDLHSELNLSSLELGDSALYFCASSVLAGVSDTQYFGPGTRLTVL.

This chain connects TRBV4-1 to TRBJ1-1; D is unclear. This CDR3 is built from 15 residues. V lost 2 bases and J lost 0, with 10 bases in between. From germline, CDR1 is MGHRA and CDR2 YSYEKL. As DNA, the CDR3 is TGCGCCAGCAGCCAACTCAAGGGAGTGAACACTGAAGCTTTCTTT. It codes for CASSQLKGVNTEAFF.

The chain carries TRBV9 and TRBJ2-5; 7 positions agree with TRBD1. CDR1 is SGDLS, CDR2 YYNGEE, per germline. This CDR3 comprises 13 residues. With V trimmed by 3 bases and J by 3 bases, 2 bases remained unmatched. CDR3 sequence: CASSEGTEETQYF. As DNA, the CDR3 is TGTGCCAGCAGCGAGGGGACAGAAGAGACCCAGTACTTC. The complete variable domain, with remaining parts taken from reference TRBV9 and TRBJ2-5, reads DSGVTQTPKHLITATGQRVTLRCSPRSGDLSVYWYQQSLDQGLQFLIQYYNGEERAKGNILERFSAQQFPDLHSELNLSSLELGDSALYFCASSEGTEETQYFGPGTRLLVL.